What follows are 12 T cell receptor beta chains derived from one specimen sequenced in a study of blood T cell repertoires in COVID-19. Clones were sequenced by immunoSEQ multiplex PCR, and TCRdb holds only the in-frame ones, with some missing. This sample yields about 200,000 clones, of which about nine tenths are seen a single time; around 4% belongs to the top ten. Sequenced input: PBMCs or T cells enriched from blood (not recorded which). Source of these receptors: a woman in her twenties or thirties with acute COVID-19.

The chain is built from TRBV7-6 and TRBJ2-1; 8 nucleotides align to TRBD2. V trimming: 1 base; J trimming: 7 bases; junction bases outside the gene matches: 6. Germline values: CDR1 SGHVS, CDR2 FNYEAQ. This CDR3 spans 15 amino acids. The CDR3 reads CASSLGVGGVNEQFF. The CDR3 region has the DNA TGTGCCAGCAGCTTAGGGGTCGGGGGGGTAAATGAGCAGTTCTTC.

The rearrangement links TRBV3-1 (or the pseudogene TRBV3-2) to TRBJ1-6; a weak D match, TRBD1 (5 bases). V was trimmed by 3 bases and J by 13 bases, leaving 19 bases between them. The CDR3 loop spans 15 amino acids. Germline CDR1 LGHDT, CDR2 YNNKEL (reference sequence). The CDR3 loop is CASSQTMAGQAPLHF. The CDR3 nucleotides read TGTGCCAGCAGCCAGACGATGGCAGGGCAGGCCCCCCTCCACTTT.

This chain links TRBV4-2 with TRBJ2-7, with TRBD2 identical over 7 bases. This CDR3 spans 13 amino acids. With V trimmed by 5 bases and J by 3 bases, 4 bases remained unmatched. Germline CDR1 LGHNA, CDR2 YNFKEQ. The CDR3 bases are TGTGCCAGCAGCAAGGGAGGGCACTACGAGCAGTACTTC. Residues: CASSKGGHYEQYF.

The CDR3 coding sequence is TGTGCCAGCAGTTACTCGAGGGAGGGTGAGCAGTTCTTC. This codes for CASSYSREGEQFF. V and J are TRBV6-5 and TRBJ2-1, with 7 nucleotides matching TRBD2. CDR3 length: 13 residues. CDR1 MNHEY and CDR2 SVGAGI come from the germline V gene. V dropped 0 bases and J dropped 9; count of bases not matched to a gene: 2.

V and J are TRBV5-5 and TRBJ1-2, with no clear D. The V end lost 0 bases, the J end lost 4 bases, and 16 bases lay between the germline ends. Germline V gene sequence: CDR1 SGHKS, CDR2 YYEKEE (reference sequence). The CDR3 is 16 residues long. CDR3 nucleotide sequence: TGTGCCAGCAGCTTGGATACTCCGGGTGGGAGCTATGGCTACACCTTC. Translated, it gives CASSLDTPGGSYGYTF.

This clone is a singleton in its sample. The chain employs TRBV9 and TRBJ1-1; D is ambiguous. CDR1 and CDR2 (germline): SGDLS, YYNGEE. The CDR3 contains 14 residues. Trimming stripped 4 bases from V and 5 bases from J, with 15 bases between. CDR3 region: CASSFDHSGTEAFF. For the CDR3, the DNA is TGTGCCAGCAGCTTTGACCACAGTGGGACTGAAGCTTTCTTT.

The chain has TRBV6-6 and TRBJ2-4; D is unresolved. Germline V gene lookup returns CDR1 MNHNY and CDR2 SVGAGI (reference sequence). The V gene lost 2 bases and the J gene lost 8 bases, with 7 bases spanning the gap. The CDR3 is 12 amino acids. CDR3 in DNA: TGTGCCAGCAGTTACCCTAATGACATTCAGTACTTC. Amino acids: CASSYPNDIQYF.

This clone was seen just once. The V call is TRBV25-1, the J call TRBJ2-7; TRBD2 is a possible D gene (5 bases). Germline V gene lookup returns CDR1 MGHDK and CDR2 SYGVNS. The CDR3 is 12 amino acids. V gave up 6 bases and J gave up 6 bases, with 12 bases separating them. The CDR3 nucleotides are TGTGCCAGCAGCCGAACGGCGGGCGAGCAGTACTTC. It codes for CASSRTAGEQYF.

This clone was counted a single time. V gene TRBV5-4 combines with J gene TRBJ2-7, with 8 bases fitting TRBD1. The ends lost 0 bases at V and 4 bases at J; junction bases unmatched: 6. Per the germline V gene, CDR1 is SGHNT and CDR2 is YYREEE (reference sequence). This CDR3 is built from 15 residues. Here the CDR3 reads CASSLATGEMYEQYF. Here the CDR3 DNA reads TGTGCCAGCAGCTTGGCGACAGGGGAGATGTACGAGCAGTACTTC. Looking up the rest from reference TRBV5-4 and TRBJ2-7 gives the full variable domain: ETGVTQSPTHLIKTRGQQVTLRCSSQSGHNTVSWYQQALGQGPQFIFQYYREEENGRGNFPPRFSGLQFPNYSSELNVNALELDDSALYLCASSLATGEMYEQYFGPGTRLTVT.

J is TRBJ1-5 and V is TRBV6-2 or TRBV6-3; D is possibly TRBD1 (6 bases). CDR1 and CDR2 from the germline V gene are MNHEY and SVGEGT. This CDR3 is 14 amino acids long. Trimming pared 0 bases from V and 5 bases from J, leaving 8 bases between. The CDR3 loop reads CASSYSWGHQPQHF. DNA for the CDR3: TGTGCCAGCAGTTACTCGTGGGGGCATCAGCCCCAGCATTTT.

This chain connects TRBV5-4 to TRBJ2-2; D is perhaps TRBD1 (7 bases). CDR3 length: 15 residues. V was cut by 4 bases and J by 5 bases, with 15 bases left in between. Germline CDR1 reads SGHNT; CDR2 reads YYREEE (reference sequence). The CDR3 DNA sequence: TGTGCCAGCAGCCTGGAGGGGGCTGGGACCGGGGAGCTGTTTTTT. As protein: CASSLEGAGTGELFF.

This sequence joins TRBV7-9 and TRBJ1-4; D might be TRBD1 (6 bases). The germline V gene encodes CDR1 SEHNR and CDR2 FQNEAQ (reference sequence). The CDR3 contains 17 residues. V lost 1 base, J lost 0 bases, and 12 bases lay in between. The chain's CDR3 is CASSLGGGIATNEKLFF. The CDR3 DNA reads TGTGCCAGCAGCTTAGGAGGGGGAATTGCAACTAATGAAAAACTGTTTTTT.